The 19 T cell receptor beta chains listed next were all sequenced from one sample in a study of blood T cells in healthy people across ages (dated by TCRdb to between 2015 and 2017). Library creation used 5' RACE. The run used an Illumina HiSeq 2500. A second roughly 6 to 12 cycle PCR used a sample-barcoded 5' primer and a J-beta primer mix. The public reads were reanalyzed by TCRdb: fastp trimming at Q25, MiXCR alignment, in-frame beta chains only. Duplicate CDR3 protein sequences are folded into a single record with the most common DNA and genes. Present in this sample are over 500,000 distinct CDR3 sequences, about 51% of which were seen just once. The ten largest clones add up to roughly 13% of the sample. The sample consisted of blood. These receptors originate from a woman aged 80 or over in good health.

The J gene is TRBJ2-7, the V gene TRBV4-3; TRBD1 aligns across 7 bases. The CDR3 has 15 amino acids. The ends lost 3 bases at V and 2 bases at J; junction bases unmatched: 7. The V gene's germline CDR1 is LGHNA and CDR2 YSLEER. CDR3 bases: TGCGCCAGCAGCCACGGAAGGGGGCAGGCCTACGAGCAGTACTTC. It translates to CASSHGRGQAYEQYF.

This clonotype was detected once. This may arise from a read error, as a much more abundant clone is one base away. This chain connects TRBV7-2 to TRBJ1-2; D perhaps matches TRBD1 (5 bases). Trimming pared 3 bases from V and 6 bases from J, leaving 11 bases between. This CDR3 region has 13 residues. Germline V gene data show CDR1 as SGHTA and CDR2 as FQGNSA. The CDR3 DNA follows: TGTGCCAGCAGCTTCGAGGGGCTCGATGGCTACACCTTC. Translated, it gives CASSFEGLDGYTF.

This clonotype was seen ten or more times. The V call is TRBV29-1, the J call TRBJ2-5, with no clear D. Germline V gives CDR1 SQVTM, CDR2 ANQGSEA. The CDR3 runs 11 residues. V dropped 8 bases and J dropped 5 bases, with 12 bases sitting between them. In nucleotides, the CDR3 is TGCAGCACTTCAGTCTCTGAGACCCAGTACTTC. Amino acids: CSTSVSETQYF.

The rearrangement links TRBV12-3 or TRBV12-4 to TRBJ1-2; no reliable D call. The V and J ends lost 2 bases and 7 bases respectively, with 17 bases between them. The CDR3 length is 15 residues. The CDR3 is CASSLRRIQRPGYTF. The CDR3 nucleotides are TGTGCCAGCAGTTTACGGCGGATTCAGCGACCTGGCTACACCTTC.

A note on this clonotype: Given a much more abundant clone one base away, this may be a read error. CDR3 protein: CASSLQGGGTQFF. CDR3 in DNA: TGTGCCAGCTCCCTCCAGGGGGGCGGGACCCAGTTCTTC. V usage is TRBV12-3 or TRBV12-4 and J usage is TRBJ2-5; D may be TRBD1 (7 bases). The closer fit of TRBJ2-1 to the DNA end suggests the J call may be wrong. This CDR3 is 13 amino acids long.

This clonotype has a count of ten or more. This chain's CDR3 is CASSLGSTGVFEQFF. In DNA, the CDR3 is TGTGCCAGCAGCTTAGGGTCGACAGGGGTTTTTGAGCAGTTCTTC. The V and J genes are TRBV7-3 and TRBJ2-1; 8 bases fit TRBD1. This CDR3 contains 15 residues. V dropped 2 bases and J dropped 9; count of bases not matched to a gene: 9. CDR1 is SGHTA, CDR2 FQGTGA, per germline.

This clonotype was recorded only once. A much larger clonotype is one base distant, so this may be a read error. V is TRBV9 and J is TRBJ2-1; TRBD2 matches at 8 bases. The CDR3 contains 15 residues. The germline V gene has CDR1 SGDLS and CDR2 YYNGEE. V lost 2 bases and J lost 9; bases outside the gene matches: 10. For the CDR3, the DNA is TGTGCCAGCAGCGTTCGGCGAGCGGGAGCGGTTGAGCAGTTCTTC. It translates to CASSVRRAGAVEQFF.

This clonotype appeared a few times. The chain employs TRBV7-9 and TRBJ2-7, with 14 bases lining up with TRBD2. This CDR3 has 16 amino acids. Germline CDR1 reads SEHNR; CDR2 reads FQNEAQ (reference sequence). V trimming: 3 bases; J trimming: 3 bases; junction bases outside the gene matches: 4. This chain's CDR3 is CASSFGLAGGYYEQYF. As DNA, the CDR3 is TGTGCCAGCAGCTTTGGACTAGCGGGGGGCTACTACGAGCAGTACTTC.

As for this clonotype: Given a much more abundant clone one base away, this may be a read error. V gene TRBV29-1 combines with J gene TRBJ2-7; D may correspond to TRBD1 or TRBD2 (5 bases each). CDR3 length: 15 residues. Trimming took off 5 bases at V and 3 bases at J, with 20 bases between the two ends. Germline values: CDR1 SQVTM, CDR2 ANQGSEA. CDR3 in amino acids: CSVLKTGALYYEQYF. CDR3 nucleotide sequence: TGCAGCGTTCTTAAGACCGGGGCCCTTTACTACGAGCAGTACTTC.

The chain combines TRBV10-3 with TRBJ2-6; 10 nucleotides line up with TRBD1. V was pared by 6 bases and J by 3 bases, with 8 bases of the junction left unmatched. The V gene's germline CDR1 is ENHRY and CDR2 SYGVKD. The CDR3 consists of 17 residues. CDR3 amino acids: CAIRPGQGLSGANVLTF. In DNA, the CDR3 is TGTGCCATCAGGCCGGGACAGGGGTTAAGTGGGGCCAACGTCCTGACTTTC.

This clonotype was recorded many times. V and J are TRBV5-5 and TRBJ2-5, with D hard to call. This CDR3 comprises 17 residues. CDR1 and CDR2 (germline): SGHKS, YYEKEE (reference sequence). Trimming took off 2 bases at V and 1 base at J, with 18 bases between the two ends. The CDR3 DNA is TGTGCCAGCAGCTTTAAAGGACGGGCAGACATCCAAGAGACCCAGTACTTC. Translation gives CASSFKGRADIQETQYF.

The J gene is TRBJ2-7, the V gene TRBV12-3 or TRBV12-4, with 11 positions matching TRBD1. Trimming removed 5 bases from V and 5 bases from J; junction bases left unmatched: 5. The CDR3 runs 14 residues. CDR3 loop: CASSVGQGADEQYF. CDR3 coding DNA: TGTGCCAGCAGTGTTGGACAGGGGGCCGACGAGCAGTACTTC.

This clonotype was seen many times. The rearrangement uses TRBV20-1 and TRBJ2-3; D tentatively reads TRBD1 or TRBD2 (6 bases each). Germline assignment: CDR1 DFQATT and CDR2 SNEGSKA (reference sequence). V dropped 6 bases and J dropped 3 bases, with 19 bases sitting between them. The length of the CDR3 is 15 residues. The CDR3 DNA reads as TGCAGTGCCCCCCGCTGGGGGGCCCCTACAGATACGCAGTATTTT. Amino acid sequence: CSAPRWGAPTDTQYF.

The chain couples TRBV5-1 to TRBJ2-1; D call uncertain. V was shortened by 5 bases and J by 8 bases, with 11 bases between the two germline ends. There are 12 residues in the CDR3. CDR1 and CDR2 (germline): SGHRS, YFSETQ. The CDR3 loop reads CASRWGIDEQFF. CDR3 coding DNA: TGCGCCAGCAGGTGGGGTATCGATGAGCAGTTCTTC.

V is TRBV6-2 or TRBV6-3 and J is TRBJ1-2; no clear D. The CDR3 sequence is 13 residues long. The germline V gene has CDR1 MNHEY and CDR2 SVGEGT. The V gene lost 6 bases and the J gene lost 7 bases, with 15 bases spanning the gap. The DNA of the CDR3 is TGTGCCAGCAGGCCCACGGTTGATCGTGGCTACACCTTC. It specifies CASRPTVDRGYTF.

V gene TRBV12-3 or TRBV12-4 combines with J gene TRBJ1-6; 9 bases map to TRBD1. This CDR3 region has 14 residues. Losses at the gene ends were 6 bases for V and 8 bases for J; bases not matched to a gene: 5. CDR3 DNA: TGTGCCAGCAGCCGGGACAGGGATGATTCACCCCTCCACTTT. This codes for CASSRDRDDSPLHF.

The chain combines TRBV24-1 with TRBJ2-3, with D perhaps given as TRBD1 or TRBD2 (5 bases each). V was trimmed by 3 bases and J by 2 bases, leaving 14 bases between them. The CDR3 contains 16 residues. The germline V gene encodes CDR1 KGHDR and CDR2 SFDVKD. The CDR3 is CATSDPGSVYTDTQYF. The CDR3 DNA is TGTGCCACCAGTGATCCAGGGAGCGTCTACACAGATACGCAGTATTTT.

CDR3 sequence reads: CASSLVTEQFF. The CDR3 coding sequence is TGTGCCAGCAGCTTAGTTACTGAGCAGTTCTTC. The rearrangement links TRBV7-2 to TRBJ2-1; unclear D gene. Trimming removed 1 base from V and 9 bases from J, with 4 bases in between. This CDR3 spans 11 amino acids. In germline, CDR1 is SGHTA, CDR2 FQGNSA.

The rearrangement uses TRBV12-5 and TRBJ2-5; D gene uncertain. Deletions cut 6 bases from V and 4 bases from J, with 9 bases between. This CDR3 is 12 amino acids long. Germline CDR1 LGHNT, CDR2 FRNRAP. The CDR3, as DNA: TGTGCTAGTGGCCCCCGTATAGAGACCCAGTACTTC. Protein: CASGPRIETQYF.